The clone carrying this T cell receptor (beta chain) was seen only a few times. The antigen is unknown. MiXCR, applied by TCRdb to the reads, yields one record per CDR3 protein. The profile shows roughly 500,000 distinct CDR3 sequences, 10% to 12% of them singletons. This sample is drawn from a study of T cell repertoires in cytomegalovirus infection. Study as a whole: CMV infection plus the matching HLA type was flagged by public TCR beta signatures.

Study-wide results and caveats: In two of eight donors, the top clonotype was HLA-C-restricted CMV-specific.

The sample consisted of PBMCs. This receptor was identified in a human donor in good health (CMV status not recorded). Some clones in this sample may be carry-over from other donors' samples.

The CDR3 sequence is CASSEESPGELFF. CDR3 DNA sequence: TGTGCCAGCAGTGAGGAGAGCCCCGGGGAGCTGTTTTTT. The chain links TRBV2 to TRBJ2-2; no clear D gene. V lost 3 bases and J 6 bases, leaving 8 bases between the germline ends. Germline values: CDR1 SNHLY, CDR2 FYNNEI. The CDR3 covers 13 residues.